A selection of T cell receptor beta chains follows, all from one sample in a study of control samples from healthy donors and cancer patients. The protocol was immunoSEQ multiplex PCR, while the TCRdb copy is restricted to in-frame clones and leaves out a portion. The sample has fewer than 150,000 clones; about nine tenths are singletons. The sequenced material came from blood. These receptors were collected from a woman younger than 30 in good health. The CDR3 runs from the conserved cysteine through the conserved F or W. Not every row has a clone size; where given, it reads once, few, many or a size class.

CDR3 protein: CASSQVERTGELFF
clone size: -
V gene: TRBV4-1
J gene: TRBJ2-2

CDR3 protein: CASGLQGEQFF
clone size: once
V gene: TRBV12-5
J gene: TRBJ2-1

CDR3 protein: CAWKPGPSGSYEQYF
clone size: -
V gene: TRBV30
J gene: TRBJ2-7

CDR3 protein: CATSRDTATNEKLFF
clone size: -
V gene: TRBV15
J gene: TRBJ1-4

CDR3 protein: CASSLVWSGDTDTQYF
clone size: -
V gene: TRBV7-2
J gene: TRBJ2-3

CDR3 protein: CASRRRQGPLYEQFF
clone size: -
V gene: TRBV27
J gene: TRBJ2-1

CDR3 protein: CASSYRGSSYNSPLHF
clone size: -
V gene: TRBV5-6
J gene: TRBJ1-6

CDR3 protein: CASSLGLAGGPSQETQYF
clone size: -
V gene: TRBV7-2
J gene: TRBJ2-5

CDR3 protein: CASSLDVSDTQYF
clone size: -
V gene: TRBV5-5
J gene: TRBJ2-3

CDR3 protein: CASSLTSQAYEQYF
clone size: -
V gene: TRBV5-1
J gene: TRBJ2-7

CDR3 protein: CASSRDSNEKLFF
clone size: once
V gene: TRBV18
J gene: TRBJ1-4

CDR3 protein: CASSPETGFHNEQFF
clone size: -
V gene: TRBV18
J gene: TRBJ2-1

CDR3 protein: CASSTGRISGANVLTF
clone size: -
V gene: TRBV5-1
J gene: TRBJ2-6

CDR3 protein: CASRPDRSSYEQYF
clone size: -
V gene: TRBV6-5
J gene: TRBJ2-7

CDR3 protein: CASRSGTGFIGELFF
clone size: -
V gene: TRBV28
J gene: TRBJ2-2

CDR3 protein: CASGSQDLSGNTIYF
clone size: -
V gene: TRBV9
J gene: TRBJ1-3

CDR3 protein: CALRRGSYEAFF
clone size: once
V gene: TRBV30
J gene: TRBJ1-1

CDR3 protein: CASSPPGRSSYEQYF
clone size: -
V gene: TRBV2
J gene: TRBJ2-7

CDR3 protein: CASSQDEETGGPTDTQYF
clone size: -
V gene: TRBV4-2
J gene: TRBJ2-3

CDR3 protein: CASSLGDNEQFF
clone size: -
V gene: TRBV12-3/TRBV12-4
J gene: TRBJ2-1